This note documents a single T cell receptor (beta chain) sequence. Its antigen is unknown. The study ran its PCR with 60 Vbeta and 13 Jbeta primers. Assay: immunoSEQ multiplex PCR; the TCRdb copy retains only in-frame clones and omits some. The sample lists some 41,000 clones, more than 45% occurring once. This entry comes from a study of cytomegalovirus exposure and HLA in healthy donors. Germline-derived CDR1 and CDR2 are SGHTA and FQGNSA. The CDR3 contains 13 residues. The V gene end was trimmed by 1 base and the J gene end by 11 bases; junction bases not matched to a gene: 8. General study findings and limits: Evidence from a later analysis indicated that most CMV-associated TCR beta chains looked HLA-restricted. Productive rates of about 90% or about 30% were seen for most TCR beta V segments in an earlier analysis. TCR beta chains associated with HLA were, in a later analysis, more clonally expanded than equally common others.

This chain connects TRBV7-2 to TRBJ2-7, with 7 bases lining up with TRBD2. The clonotype comes from a man aged 55 to 70 in good health and CMV-seronegative. Sequenced: PBMCs. DNA for the CDR3: TGTGCCAGCAGCTTAGTGGCTAGCGGTCCCAAGTACTTC. It specifies CASSLVASGPKYF.